The clone carrying this T cell receptor beta chain appeared a single time. The entry originates in a study of T-cell reconstitution after alpha-beta-depleted transplantation in children. Unique molecular identifiers were used to barcode this TCRbeta library. Each CDR3 protein gets one entry after TCRdb re-called the PCR reads with MiXCR. The data show 250,000 to 400,000 distinct CDR3 sequences, around 25% seen once. The material was PBMCs, mostly from graft donor cells, obtained 180 days after TCRalphabeta/CD19-depleted stem cell transplant. The receptor was derived from a male patient under 18 who had a stem cell transplant for acute lymphoblastic leukemia, so the T cells may come from the graft donor.

The DNA of the CDR3 is TGTGCCATCAGTGAGTCGGTGGTGTGGCAGTACTTC. As protein: CAISESVVWQYF. The gene calls are TRBV10-3 and TRBJ2-7; D uncertain. Trimming took 0 bases from V and 9 from J, leaving 9 bases between them. This CDR3 comprises 12 residues. Germline V lookup: CDR1 ENHRY, CDR2 SYGVKD.